The clone carrying this TCR beta chain showed up many times. Its antigen is undetermined. Arm-PCR of CDR3 regions and iRepertoire HTBI primers were the basis on which TCR beta libraries were built. TCRdb passed the multiplex PCR reads through MiXCR, listing each CDR3 protein once. The sample holds approximately 500,000 distinct CDR3 sequences, 20% to 25% seen once. Time point given: persistent/refractory GD, antithyroid drugs over 5 years with positive TRAb. Generation of the TCR library employed RNA extracted from PBMCs. An approximately 9-milliliter sample of peripheral blood was drawn into EDTA tubes. The data stem from a study of regulatory T cells in long-lasting Graves disease. Study in general: A definition of persistent Graves' disease required over 5 years of antithyroid drugs plus positive TSH receptor antibodies. Study-wide results and limits: Comparison showed that persistent patients shared more public clonotypes (roughly 2,700) than new patients (approximately 1,000).

CDR1 is MDHEN, CDR2 SYDVKM, per germline. V lost 8 bases to trimming and J lost 4 bases; unmatched junction nucleotides: 1. The CDR3 extends over 11 amino acids. The sequence was collected from a female donor with Graves disease. This material consisted of peripheral blood mononuclear cells (PBMCs), taken when the disease was refractory, from a patient treated with antithyroid drugs. The genes are TRBV28 and TRBJ1-1; 7 bases map to TRBD1. The CDR3 protein is CASGTATEAFF. The CDR3 region has the DNA TGTGCCAGCGGGACAGCCACTGAAGCTTTCTTT.